Listed below are T cell receptor beta chains from one sample, sequenced in a study of OX40 agonist ivuxolimab in advanced cancers. The table came from immunoSEQ multiplex PCR; TCRdb's copy has only in-frame clones and leaves some out. Of some 60,000 clones listed, approximately 90% are singletons. The source material was CD4+ or CD8+ T cells sorted from blood, sampled in a trial of the OX40 agonist ivuxolimab. Source of these receptors: an adult with an advanced solid tumor such as melanoma, head and neck, liver or kidney cancer. CDR3s include the opening cysteine and the closing phenylalanine or tryptophan. The order of the fields is D gene, V gene, J gene, clone size, CDR3 protein, CDR3 DNA. D genes are given only for firm matches. Clone size is not always given. Where it is, it says once, few, many or a class for expanded clones.

>-|TRBV18|TRBJ2-2|-
CASSPRGANTGELFF
TGTGCCAGCTCACCACGGGGAGCGAACACCGGGGAGCTGTTTTTT
>TRBD1|TRBV7-9|TRBJ2-3|once
CASSFSGTGPTDTQYF
TGTGCCAGCAGCTTCTCCGGGACAGGGCCCACAGATACGCAGTATTTT
>-|TRBV7-9|TRBJ2-3|-
CASSLGRDTQYF
TGTGCCAGCAGCTTAGGTAGAGATACGCAGTATTTT
>-|TRBV10-3|TRBJ2-2|-
CAITNQGYGTGELFF
TGTGCCATCACTAATCAGGGTTACGGCACCGGGGAGCTGTTTTTT
>-|TRBV29-1|TRBJ2-1|-
CSVASAGDEQFF
TGCAGCGTAGCTAGCGCTGGGGATGAGCAGTTCTTC
>-|TRBV4-1|TRBJ2-2|-
CASSQGNTGELFF
TGCGCCAGCAGCCAAGGGAACACCGGGGAGCTGTTTTTT
>-|TRBV19|TRBJ2-7|-
CASSLGGAAPYEQYF
TGTGCCAGTAGTTTGGGGGGCGCGGCTCCGTACGAGCAGTACTTC
>TRBD1|TRBV7-9|TRBJ1-2|-
CASSVSGTDLFGYTF
TGTGCCAGCAGCGTATCCGGGACAGACTTGTTCGGCTACACCTTC
>-|TRBV7-3|TRBJ2-5|-
CASSLEGYTTQYF
TGTGCCAGCAGCTTAGAGGGCTATACGACCCAGTACTTC
>-|TRBV28|TRBJ2-7|-
CASSLVGGPLYEQYF
TGTGCCAGCAGTTTGGTCGGCGGCCCACTTTACGAGCAGTACTTC
>-|TRBV7-2|TRBJ1-2|-
CASSLDGDGVYGYTF
TGTGCCAGCAGCTTAGATGGGGACGGAGTCTATGGCTACACCTTC
>-|TRBV21-1|TRBJ1-3|-
CASRIDRGGNTIYF
TGTGCCAGCAGAATAGACAGGGGTGGAAACACCATATATTTT
>-|TRBV15|TRBJ2-6|few
CATSRRWTPGANVLTF
TGTGCCACCAGCAGACGATGGACTCCTGGGGCCAACGTCCTGACTTTC
>-|TRBV2|TRBJ2-5|once
CASSELQTGAQETQYF
TGTGCCAGCAGTGAATTGCAAACTGGGGCCCAAGAGACCCAGTACTTC
>-|TRBV30|TRBJ2-3|-
CAWNFGGARRTDTQYF
TGTGCCTGGAATTTTGGTGGGGCGCGTCGCACAGATACGCAGTATTTT
>-|TRBV6-5|TRBJ1-6|-
CASSYSNSPLHF
TGTGCCAGCAGTTACAGTAATTCACCCCTCCACTTT
>-|TRBV7-8|TRBJ1-5|-
CASSLGQNSNQPQHF
TGTGCCAGCAGCTTAGGACAGAATAGCAATCAGCCCCAGCATTTT
>-|TRBV5-4|TRBJ2-5|-
CASSLDVETQYF
TGTGCCAGCAGCTTAGACGTGGAGACCCAGTACTTC
>-|TRBV25-1|TRBJ1-1|-
CASTDTRGRAEAFF
TGTGCCAGCACCGACACCCGGGGTCGTGCTGAAGCTTTCTTT
>-|TRBV4-1|TRBJ2-7|-
CASSPRGQVYEQYF
TGCGCCAGCAGCCCCCGCGGGCAGGTCTACGAGCAGTACTTC
>TRBD2|TRBV5-1|TRBJ2-1|-
CASSLVTSGGAYNEQFF
TGCGCCAGCAGCTTGGTGACTAGCGGGGGCGCCTACAATGAGCAGTTCTTC
>-|TRBV6-1|TRBJ1-1|-
CASSEALGMNTEAFF
TGTGCCAGCAGTGAAGCGCTAGGAATGAACACTGAAGCTTTCTTT
>-|TRBV7-9|TRBJ2-3|-
CASTWGSDTQYF
TGTGCCAGCACCTGGGGGTCGGATACGCAGTATTTT
>TRBD1|TRBV7-7|TRBJ1-1|-
CASSLAPGQGGKMNTEAFF
TGTGCTAGCAGCTTAGCTCCCGGACAGGGGGGAAAGATGAACACTGAAGCTTTCTTT
>-|TRBV11-2|TRBJ2-3|-
CASSQRDRPDTQYF
TGTGCCAGCAGCCAAAGAGATCGTCCAGATACGCAGTATTTT
>-|TRBV19|TRBJ1-5|-
CASSSAQTSNQPQHF
TGTGCCAGTAGTAGTGCCCAGACCAGCAATCAGCCCCAGCATTTT
>TRBD1|TRBV5-4|TRBJ2-7|-
CASASTGGSNEQYF
TGTGCCAGCGCCAGTACAGGGGGTTCTAACGAGCAGTACTTC
>-|TRBV14|TRBJ1-6|-
CASSSGLRSSYNSPLHF
TGTGCCAGCAGCTCAGGGCTCCGAAGCTCCTATAATTCACCCCTCCACTTT
>-|TRBV5-4|TRBJ1-4|-
CASSQQGDTNEKLFF
TGTGCCAGCAGCCAGCAGGGAGATACTAATGAAAAACTGTTTTTT
>TRBD1|TRBV2|TRBJ2-5|-
CASSGTGATETQYF
TGTGCCAGCAGTGGGACAGGGGCCACAGAGACCCAGTACTTC
>-|TRBV4-3|TRBJ2-5|few
CASSQDWAGETQYF
TGCGCCAGCAGCCAAGATTGGGCAGGGGAGACCCAGTACTTC
>-|TRBV10-3|TRBJ2-1|-
CAISYTMAGNSDEQFF
TGTGCCATCAGCTACACGATGGCAGGGAATTCCGATGAGCAGTTCTTC
>TRBD1|TRBV11-2|TRBJ2-2|-
CASSLLGGYTGELFF
TGTGCCAGCAGCTTGTTAGGGGGCTACACCGGGGAGCTGTTTTTT
>TRBD1|TRBV7-6|TRBJ1-4|-
CASSPPGGNEKLFF
TGTGCCAGCAGCCCCCCAGGGGGTAATGAAAAACTGTTTTTT
>TRBD1|TRBV5-4|TRBJ2-7|-
CASKPGQGSYEQYF
TGTGCCAGCAAACCGGGACAGGGGTCCTACGAGCAGTACTTC
>-|TRBV14|TRBJ1-6|-
CASSQDLGLRGARSGRSNSPLHF
TGTGCCAGCAGCCAAGATTTGGGCCTGCGGGGGGCGCGTTCGGGTAGGAGTAATTCACCCCTCCACTTT
>-|TRBV6-5|TRBJ1-1|-
CASSSGPAAEAFF
TGTGCCAGCAGTTCGGGTCCCGCAGCTGAAGCTTTCTTT